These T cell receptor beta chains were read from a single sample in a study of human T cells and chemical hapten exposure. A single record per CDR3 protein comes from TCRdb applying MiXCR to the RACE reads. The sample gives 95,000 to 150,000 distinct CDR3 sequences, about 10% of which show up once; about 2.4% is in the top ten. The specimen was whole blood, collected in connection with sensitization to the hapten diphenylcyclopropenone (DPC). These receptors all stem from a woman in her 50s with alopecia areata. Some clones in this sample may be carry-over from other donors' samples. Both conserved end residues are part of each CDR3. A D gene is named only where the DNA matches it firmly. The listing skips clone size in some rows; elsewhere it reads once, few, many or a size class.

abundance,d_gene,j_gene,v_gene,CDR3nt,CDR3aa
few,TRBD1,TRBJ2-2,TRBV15,TGTGCCACCAGCAGATGGGACAGGGGCACCGGGGAGCTGTTTTTT,CATSRWDRGTGELFF
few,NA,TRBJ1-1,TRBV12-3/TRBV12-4,TGTGCCAGCAGTTTGGGGGTACCTGAAGCTTTCTTT,CASSLGVPEAFF
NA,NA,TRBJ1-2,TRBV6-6,TGTGCCAGCACCCGGGATTCCGTGGGTGGCTACACCTTC,CASTRDSVGGYTF
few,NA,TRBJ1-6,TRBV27,TGTGCCAGCAGTTCCGGACGGAATAATTCACCCCTCCACTTT,CASSSGRNNSPLHF
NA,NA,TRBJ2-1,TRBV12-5,TGTGCTAGTAGTACCCAGACAGATTACAATGAGCAGTTCTTC,CASSTQTDYNEQFF
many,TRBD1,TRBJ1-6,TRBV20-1,TGCAGTGCTAGAGGGGCAGGGGGCACGTCCTATAATTCACCCCTCCACTTT,CSARGAGGTSYNSPLHF
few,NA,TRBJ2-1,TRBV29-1,TGCAGCGTTGAAGAGTCCCGGCCCAGCTCCTACAATGAGCAGTTCTTC,CSVEESRPSSYNEQFF
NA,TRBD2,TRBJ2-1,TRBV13,TGTGCCAGCAGCAGCGGGGAGGGCCCAGACAATGAGCAGTTCTTC,CASSSGEGPDNEQFF
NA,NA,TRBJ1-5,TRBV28,TGTGCCAGCGTAAATGGGGGGGGAGCTTATCAGCCCCAGCATTTT,CASVNGGGAYQPQHF
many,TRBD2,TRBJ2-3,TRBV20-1,TGCAGTGCCCCAGCGGGGGGATTTCAGGATACGCAGTATTTT,CSAPAGGFQDTQYF
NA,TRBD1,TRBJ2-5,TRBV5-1,TGCGCCAGCAGGGAAGCCTACAGGGGGCGTTTATCAGAGACCCAGTACTTC,CASREAYRGRLSETQYF
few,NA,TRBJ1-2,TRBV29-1,TGCAGCGCCGCAGGGGCGGCATATGGCTACACCTTC,CSAAGAAYGYTF
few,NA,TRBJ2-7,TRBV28,TGTGCCAGCAGTCCGACTATCGGTATCTCCTACGAGCAGTACTTC,CASSPTIGISYEQYF
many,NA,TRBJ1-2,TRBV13,TGTGCCGCCGCGGGGATCGATGGCTACACCTTC,CAAAGIDGYTF
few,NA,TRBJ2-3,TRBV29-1,TGCAGCGAGGGGCCGAACACAGATACGCAGTATTTT,CSEGPNTDTQYF
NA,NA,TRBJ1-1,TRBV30,TGTGCCTGGATTCAAGAGGGGCCGAACACTGAAGCTTTCTTT,CAWIQEGPNTEAFF
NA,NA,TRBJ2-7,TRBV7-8,TGTGCCAGCAGCTCGCAGGGGAGCCCTGTAACCTACGAGCAGTACTTC,CASSSQGSPVTYEQYF
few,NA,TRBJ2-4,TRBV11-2,TGTGCCAGCACCCCTAGGGTGGCCAAAAACATTCAGTACTTC,CASTPRVAKNIQYF
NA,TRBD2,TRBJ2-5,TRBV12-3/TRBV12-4,TGTGCCAGCAGTTATCTAGCGGAACAAGAGACCCAGTACTTC,CASSYLAEQETQYF
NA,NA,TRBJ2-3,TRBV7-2,TGTGCCAGCAGCTGGGGGAAAGGGAGGGATACGCAGTATTTT,CASSWGKGRDTQYF